The clone carrying this T cell receptor beta chain came up once. Amplification of TCR beta CDR3 regions was performed using RNA transcripts as template. First-round RT-PCR with HTBI primers amplified the TCR CDR3 region. One entry per CDR3 protein, called by TCRdb with MiXCR from the multiplex PCR reads. The sample has around 500,000 distinct CDR3 sequences, around 16% seen once. The data originate from a study of T cells in Graves' hyperthyroidism and ophthalmopathy. V lost 0 bases to trimming and J lost 5 bases, with 9 bases between them. The CDR3 extends over 13 amino acids. Germline V gene lookup returns CDR1 SGDLS and CDR2 YYNGEE.

This clonotype originated in a woman aged 25 to 45 with Graves' ophthalmopathy. This sequence joins TRBV9 and TRBJ2-7, with D hard to call. The sequenced sample consisted of blood. The DNA for the CDR3 is TGTGCCAGCAGCGTAGGGCTGGTAAACGAGCAGTACTTC. Translated, it gives CASSVGLVNEQYF.